This T cell receptor (beta chain) stems from a study of T-cell reconstitution after alpha-beta-depleted transplantation in children. Points from the study as a whole: In some patients, recipient T cells and intrathymic progenitors surviving conditioning explained high day-60 diversity.

Per germline, CDR1 SEHNR and CDR2 FQNEAQ (reference sequence). V shed 5 bases and J shed 12 bases, with 13 bases lying between them. The CDR3 length is 11 residues. Notes on this clonotype: The antigen is not known.

Unique molecular identifiers were built into the TCRbeta library. TCRdb re-called the PCR reads through MiXCR, storing one row per CDR3 protein. This sample has about 98,000 distinct CDR3 sequences; about a quarter occur once, and the top ten carry about a fifth. Sequenced material: PBMCs, taken before TCRalphabeta/CD19-depleted stem cell transplant. The gene calls are TRBV7-9 and TRBJ1-2; TRBD1 might be the D (6 bases). This TCR derives from a boy aged 2 to 9 with acute lymphoblastic leukemia, due to receive a stem cell transplant. The CDR3 DNA reads as TGTGCCAGCAGCCTATACAGGGACCACACCTTC. This codes for CASSLYRDHTF. The full variable domain, its missing parts supplied by reference TRBV7-9 and TRBJ1-2, is DTGVSQNPRHKITKRGQNVTFRCDPISEHNRLYWYRQTLGQGPEFLTYFQNEAQLEKSRLLSDRFSAERPKGSFSTLEIQRTEQGDSAMYLCASSLYRDHTFGSGTRLTVV.